This TCR beta chain originates from a study of blood T cell repertoires in COVID-19. Study-wide background: There were acute and convalescent COVID-19 samples, and they came from the United States, Italy and Spain. T cells, B-cell-depleted T cells, or PBMCs supplied cDNA or gDNA.

Unmatched junction bases numbered 13, after V lost 2 bases and J lost 7 bases. The CDR3 runs 16 residues. Germline CDR1 reads KGHSH; CDR2 reads LQKENI. Sequencing was performed with immunoSEQ multiplex PCR; in TCRdb, only in-frame clones are kept and a portion is missing. The sample holds tens of thousands of clones, 75% to 95% seen once. The gene calls are TRBV18 and TRBJ1-2, with TRBD1 identical over 7 bases. Sequenced sample: peripheral blood. The sequence came from a human donor in a cohort sampled during active COVID-19. CDR3 nucleotide sequence: TGTGCCAGCTCACCAATACAGGGGACACAGGTTGGTGGCTACACCTTC. The encoded protein is CASSPIQGTQVGGYTF.